Listed here are 3 T cell receptor beta chains from one sample, sequenced in a study of control samples from healthy donors and cancer patients. Sequencing used immunoSEQ multiplex PCR; TCRdb keeps in-frame clones, though not all of them. Of tens of thousands of clones in the sample, roughly 86% were seen once. Sequencing was performed on PBMCs. All receptors derive from a middle-aged woman with lung cancer.

The chain uses TRBV28 and TRBJ1-6; TRBD1 is a possible D gene (5 bases). This CDR3 comprises 15 residues. Germline V gene sequence: CDR1 MDHEN, CDR2 SYDVKM. The V and J ends lost 2 bases and 5 bases respectively, with 10 bases between them. CDR3 coding DNA: TGTGCCAGCAGTTTACTGGGGGAGGATAATTCACCCCTCCACTTT. Residues: CASSLLGEDNSPLHF.

This clone has only one observation. J is TRBJ1-2 and V is TRBV30; D is ambiguous. V was trimmed by 1 base and J by 8 bases, leaving 23 bases between them. This CDR3 region has 16 residues. Germline CDR1 GTSNPN, CDR2 SVGIG (reference sequence). The CDR3 DNA follows: TGTGCCTGGAGTGGCGTCGGGCAGCGAAGAGCGAGGGGCTACACCTTC. This codes for CAWSGVGQRRARGYTF.

The rearrangement uses TRBV30 and TRBJ1-4; D possibly corresponds to TRBD1 (6 bases). Germline V gene sequence: CDR1 GTSNPN, CDR2 SVGIG (reference sequence). V lost 0 bases and J lost 7, with 12 bases in between. The CDR3 length is 14 residues. CDR3 in DNA: TGTGCCTGGAGTGTAGGGGGGGCTAGTGAAAAACTGTTTTTT. Protein sequence: CAWSVGGASEKLFF.